A selection of T cell receptor beta chains follows, all from one sample in a study of shared clonotypes between healthy human individuals. Profiled with immunoSEQ multiplex PCR; TCRdb holds only in-frame clones, not every one. Of fewer than 2.5 million clones in the sample, approximately 93% were seen once. The sequenced sample consisted of naive CD4+ T cells from PBMCs. The receptors derive from a young man in good health. Some clones in this sample may be carry-over from other donors' samples. Both conserved end residues are part of each CDR3. Each record gives: J gene, V gene, CDR3 protein.

>TRBJ2-7|TRBV18
CASSPLLAGVNEQYF
>TRBJ1-1|TRBV2
CASSEETGQGTEAFF
>TRBJ1-2|TRBV28
CASVGTNYGYTF
>TRBJ2-1|TRBV6-4
CASSDSDSEQFF
>TRBJ2-5|TRBV19
CASSTRLANRETQYF
>TRBJ2-7|TRBV10-3
CAIRAPAASYEQYF
>TRBJ2-4|TRBV11-2
CASSLGAAAVSNIQYF
>TRBJ2-3|TRBV28
CASSFHRGYTDTQYF
>TRBJ1-2|TRBV2
CASSPNYSYGYTF
>TRBJ2-2|TRBV7-3
CASSQHTGELFF
>TRBJ1-1|TRBV28
CASSRPGQVITEAFF
>TRBJ1-5|TRBV4-1
CASSQDREQGGGQPQHF
>TRBJ2-7|TRBV6-6
CASSILAGGPYEQYF
>TRBJ2-6|TRBV5-1
CASSLVPGGSGANVLTF
>TRBJ2-5|TRBV30
CAWSKGLQETQYF
>TRBJ1-3|TRBV7-8
CASSLGGTKTGNTIYF
>TRBJ1-5|TRBV2
CASSGIQGMGQPQHF
>TRBJ1-4|TRBV7-9
CASSRDRNEKLFF
>TRBJ2-1|TRBV28
CASSLTWGGGPSYNEQFF
>TRBJ1-1|TRBV18
CASSPTTGQTTEAFF
>TRBJ2-2|TRBV4-1
CASSQGDYTGELFF
>TRBJ1-1|TRBV29-1
CSVAGRRGGTEAFF
>TRBJ2-2|TRBV9
CASSPGLAGGAGELFF
>TRBJ2-3|TRBV6-1
CASSAGLAGPWADTQYF
>TRBJ1-3|TRBV30
CAWSVGAIGNTIYF
>TRBJ1-2|TRBV5-4
CASSLRTANYGYTF
>TRBJ2-7|TRBV4-1
CASSQGARTGLREQYF
>TRBJ2-1|TRBV5-1
CASSLGLADYNEQFF
>TRBJ2-3|TRBV27
CASSLPGLAGGNYTHTDTQYF
>TRBJ2-7|TRBV5-8
CASSSAGTSYYEQYF
>TRBJ1-1|TRBV9
CASSELGGNTEAFF
>TRBJ2-3|TRBV7-9
CASSLAGPNTDTQYF
>TRBJ1-2|TRBV19
CASSTPGQGRNGYTF
>TRBJ1-2|TRBV6-1
CASSGDRSSYGYTF
>TRBJ2-7|TRBV5-4
CASSLGTSGAYEQYF
>TRBJ1-4|TRBV23-1
CASSQHNRKNEKLFF
>TRBJ2-1|TRBV5-1
CASRGQGTNNEQFF